This record looks at one TCR beta chain sequence and its context. Antigen specificity is unknown. The data derive from a study of cytomegalovirus exposure and HLA in healthy donors. Study results and limitations: Investigators reported 150 to 200 TCR beta chains as tied to cytomegalovirus.

Germline assignment: CDR1 SGHTA and CDR2 FQGNSA. CDR3 length: 18 residues. The V segment lost 3 bases and the J segment 2 bases; nucleotides outside the gene matches: 15. Researchers ran the PCR with 60 Vbeta and 13 Jbeta primers. Clones were sequenced by immunoSEQ multiplex PCR, and TCRdb holds only the in-frame ones, with some missing. The sample records 150,000 to 200,000 clones, 79% being singletons. This sequence joins TRBV7-2 and TRBJ1-2, with 7 bases lining up with TRBD1. The TCR originated in a woman between 45 and 60 years old in good health and CMV-seronegative. Sequenced sample: PBMCs. CDR3 in amino acids: CASSFRESSSDRNYGYTF. CDR3 bases: TGTGCCAGCAGCTTTAGGGAGTCCTCTTCGGACAGGAACTATGGCTACACCTTC.